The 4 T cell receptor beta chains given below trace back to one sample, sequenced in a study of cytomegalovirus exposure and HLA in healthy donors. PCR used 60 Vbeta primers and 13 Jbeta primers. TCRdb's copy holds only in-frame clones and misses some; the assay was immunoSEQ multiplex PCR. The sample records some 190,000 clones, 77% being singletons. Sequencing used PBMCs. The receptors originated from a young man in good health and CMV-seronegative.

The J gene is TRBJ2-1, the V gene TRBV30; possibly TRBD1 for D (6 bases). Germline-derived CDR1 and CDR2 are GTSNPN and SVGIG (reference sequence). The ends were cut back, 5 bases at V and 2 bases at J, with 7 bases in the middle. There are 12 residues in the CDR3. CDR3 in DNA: TGTGCCTGGGACAGGACCTACAATGAGCAGTTCTTC. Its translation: CAWDRTYNEQFF.

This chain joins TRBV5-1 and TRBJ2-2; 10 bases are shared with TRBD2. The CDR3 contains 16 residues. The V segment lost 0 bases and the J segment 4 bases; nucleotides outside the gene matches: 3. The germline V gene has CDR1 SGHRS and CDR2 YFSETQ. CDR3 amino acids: CASSLASGGATGELFF. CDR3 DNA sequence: TGCGCCAGCAGCTTGGCCAGCGGGGGGGCCACCGGGGAGCTGTTTTTT.

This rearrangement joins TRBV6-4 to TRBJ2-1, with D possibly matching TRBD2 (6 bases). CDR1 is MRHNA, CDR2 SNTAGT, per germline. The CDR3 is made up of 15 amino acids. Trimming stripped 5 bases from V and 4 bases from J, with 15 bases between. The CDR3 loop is CASSKVSGEYNEQFF. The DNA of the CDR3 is TGTGCCAGCAGTAAGGTCTCGGGGGAGTACAATGAGCAGTTCTTC.

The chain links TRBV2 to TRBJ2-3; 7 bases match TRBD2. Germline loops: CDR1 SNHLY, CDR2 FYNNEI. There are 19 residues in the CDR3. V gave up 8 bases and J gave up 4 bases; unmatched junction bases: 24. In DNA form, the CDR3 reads TGTGCCAGCTCAGCCGGCCTCCCCATGCCGGGAGGAGGGCCAGATACGCAGTATTTT. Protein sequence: CASSAGLPMPGGGPDTQYF.